The sequence of this TCR beta chain was determined in a study of PD-1 blockade in mismatch repair-deficient tumors listed by TCRdb under 2017. For the wider study: Between late 2013 and September 2016, the trial enrolled around 89 consecutive patients with 11 to 12 mismatch repair-deficient cancer types, every one of whom had been previously treated and was progressing. Tumor-associated T cell clones were tracked in the peripheral blood of patients responding to PD-1 blockade by deep sequencing of TCR CDR3 regions.

What the authors observed across the whole study: Rapid expansion after pembrolizumab followed by contraction, generally before radiologic responses, was shown by tumor-resident clones, which were often undetectable in blood before treatment.

Library preparation used the immunoSEQ multiplex PCR assay. TCRdb took over this immuneACCESS table, retaining in-frame rearrangements with V and J assigned. Such tables are incomplete; in checked studies, under half of the missing clones stem from an unresolved V gene, and the remainder is unexplained. Recorded for this sample are about 68,000 clones; around 73% of them occurred a single time. Nearly 5.5% of the sample rests with the top ten. Mismatch repair deficiency in every enrolled patient was established by polymerase chain reaction or immunohistochemistry. TCR sequencing was performed for a few patients who responded to pembrolizumab therapy. The phase II trial prospectively tested pembrolizumab PD-1 blockade in advanced mismatch repair-deficient cancers regardless of tissue of origin. Peripheral blood T cell samples were serially collected before and at multiple times after PD-1 blockade was started. Blood sampling times were expressed in weeks after the first pembrolizumab dose.

The CDR3 covers 14 residues, taking in both the cysteine and the phenylalanine. Solely the CDR3 DNA is kept, with 42 bases framed from the first base. Taken from the germline V gene, the CDR1 and CDR2 loops are SGHTA and FQGNSA. Trimming accounts for 1 base at V and 6 bases at J, while the number of junction bases matched to no gene is 4. This clone has a count of ten or more. This clone's antigen is unknown. One base away there is no much larger clone; base qualities are not given. This sequence was found in an adult with mismatch repair-deficient cancer. The input for sequencing was peripheral blood, taken 2 weeks after starting pembrolizumab. Recombination joined TRBV7-2 with TRBJ2-7; the junction holds 9 bases that match TRBD2. The DNA sequence is given as TGTGCCAGCAGCTTAGAACCGACTAGCGGCGAGCAGTACTTC. Translated, this is CASSLEPTSGEQYF.